This T cell receptor beta chain was observed in a study of T cell responses to AZD1222 COVID-19 vaccine. On this clone: Its antigen is not known.

Germline CDR1 is SQVTM and CDR2 is ANQGSEA. This CDR3 region has 13 residues. Trimming took 7 bases from V and 4 from J, leaving 14 bases between them. TCRdb keeps only in-frame clones here, not all; method: immunoSEQ multiplex PCR. The table records approximately 180,000 clones, around 94% of them present only once. General study points: Just 5 to 7 AZD1222 recipients were seropositive at baseline. Vaccination with two AZD1222 doses was followed by a rise in Spike-specific TCR breadth and depth.

This sequence originates from an adult in good health. The V call is TRBV29-1, the J call TRBJ2-1; D might be TRBD1 (6 bases). The specimen comprised peripheral blood, sampled on day 0 of AZD1222 vaccination. The DNA of the CDR3 is TGCAGCGCCACCGGGACATCATACAATGAGCAGTTCTTC. It codes for CSATGTSYNEQFF.